This paragraph reports one T cell receptor (beta chain). Its antigen is not identified. This CDR3 comprises 13 residues. Germline CDR1 KGHSH, CDR2 LQKENI. V gave up 3 bases and J gave up 11 bases, with 14 bases separating them. The data were taken from a study of OX40 agonist ivuxolimab in advanced cancers. As for the study in general: Ivuxolimab, an agonist antibody against OX40 (CD134), was given to patients. Three patients, one with hepatocellular carcinoma and two with cutaneous melanoma, achieved partial responses. Regarding the study as a whole: There was clonal expansion of CD4+ and CD8+ blood T cells by week 6 at 0.1 to 3.0 mg/kg. Low normalized T-cell clonal expansion was additionally recorded for some nonresponders.

Only in-frame clones appear in the TCRdb table, and some are missing; sequencing was by immunoSEQ multiplex PCR. The sample has some 100,000 clones, 85% to 90% seen once. The genes are TRBV18 and TRBJ2-1; unclear D gene. The source material was CD4+ or CD8+ T cells sorted from blood, sampled in a trial of the OX40 agonist ivuxolimab. The clonotype was recovered from an adult with an advanced solid tumor such as melanoma, head and neck, liver or kidney cancer. The CDR3 loop is CASSPASWDQQFF. CDR3 coding DNA: TGTGCCAGCTCACCCGCAAGTTGGGATCAGCAGTTCTTC. Variable domain in full (rest from reference TRBV18 and TRBJ2-1): NAGVMQNPRHLVRRRGQEARLRCSPMKGHSHVYWYRQLPEEGLKFMVYLQKENIIDESGMPKERFSAEFPKEGPSILRIQQVVRGDSAAYFCASSPASWDQQFFGPGTRLTVL.